These T cell receptor beta chains were read from a single sample in a study of spatial heterogeneity in lung cancer. Each CDR3 protein is one row after TCRdb ran MiXCR on the 5' RACE reads. This sample yields around 5,000 distinct CDR3 sequences, of which about 2.9% are seen a single time; roughly a quarter belongs to the top ten. Sequenced material: normal lung tissue next to the tumor, taken at surgery. Source of these receptors: a male donor with early-stage non-small cell lung cancer. CDR3s include the opening cysteine and the closing phenylalanine or tryptophan. A D gene is named only where the DNA matches it firmly. Expanded clones are given a class, and other clones once, few, many or no size at all.

size: medium-sized; V: TRBV11-3; J: TRBJ2-5; D: .; DNA: TGTGCCAGCAGCTTAAACCTCAGAGAGACCCAGTACTTC; CDR3: CASSLNLRETQYF
size: few; V: TRBV5-1; J: TRBJ2-3; D: .; DNA: TGCGCCAGCAGCTTGTTTGCGGAGCGCACAGATACGCAGTATTTT; CDR3: CASSLFAERTDTQYF
size: medium-sized; V: TRBV7-2; J: TRBJ2-7; D: .; DNA: TGTGCCAGCAGCGACTACTACGAGCAGTACTTC; CDR3: CASSDYYEQYF
size: medium-sized; V: TRBV2; J: TRBJ1-2; D: TRBD1; DNA: TGTGCCAGCAGTGCCGGACAGGGGTCCCCTAACTATGGCTACACCTTC; CDR3: CASSAGQGSPNYGYTF
size: medium-sized; V: TRBV25-1; J: TRBJ2-3; D: .; DNA: TGTGCCAGCAGTGAATATGTGGGAAATACGCAGTATTTT; CDR3: CASSEYVGNTQYF
size: medium-sized; V: TRBV20-1; J: TRBJ2-3; D: TRBD2; DNA: TGCAGTGCTAGAGTAACTAGCGGTGGGCCAAGAGTGTATACGCAGTATTTT; CDR3: CSARVTSGGPRVYTQYF
size: medium-sized; V: TRBV6-5; J: TRBJ2-2; D: .; DNA: TGTGCCAGCAGCAGAGAAGCCCCAAGGAACACCGGGGAGCTGTTTTTT; CDR3: CASSREAPRNTGELFF
size: many; V: TRBV10-3; J: TRBJ2-1; D: TRBD2; DNA: TGTGCCATCAGTGGAACTAGCGGGGGGGCCCCGAATGAGCAGTTCTTC; CDR3: CAISGTSGGAPNEQFF
size: many; V: TRBV30; J: TRBJ2-3; D: .; DNA: TGTGCCTGGAGTTCATTAGCGCTAGATACGCAGTATTTT; CDR3: CAWSSLALDTQYF
size: many; V: TRBV20-1; J: TRBJ2-1; D: .; DNA: TGCAGTGCTAGAGAGGGCGGCTTACAGACGAGCAATGAGCAGTTCTTC; CDR3: CSAREGGLQTSNEQFF
size: medium-sized; V: TRBV29-1; J: TRBJ2-1; D: .; DNA: TGCAGCGCCGTGGGACCGACTTCTTACAATGAGCAGTTCTTC; CDR3: CSAVGPTSYNEQFF
size: medium-sized; V: TRBV10-3; J: TRBJ2-3; D: .; DNA: TGTGCCATCAGTGACGGGGAGACCACAGATACGCAGTATTTT; CDR3: CAISDGETTDTQYF
size: medium-sized; V: TRBV7-9; J: TRBJ2-5; D: TRBD1; DNA: TGTGCCAGCAGCTTAGGGAGGACAGGGGACCAGACCCAGTACTTC; CDR3: CASSLGRTGDQTQYF
size: many; V: TRBV7-2; J: TRBJ2-5; D: TRBD2; DNA: TGTGCCAGCAGCTTAGCGCGGGGGGAGCGGACCCAGTACTTC; CDR3: CASSLARGERTQYF
size: medium-sized; V: TRBV15; J: TRBJ1-6; D: TRBD1; DNA: TGTGCCACCAGCCGAGGAGGGGACAGAGGGTATAATTCACCCCTCCACTTT; CDR3: CATSRGGDRGYNSPLHF
size: many; V: TRBV18; J: TRBJ1-2; D: .; DNA: TGTGCCAGCTCACCACTTTCGTTGGACGGCCCACGCGAGTATGGCTACACCTTC; CDR3: CASSPLSLDGPREYGYTF
size: medium-sized; V: TRBV12-3/TRBV12-4; J: TRBJ1-1; D: .; DNA: TGTGCCAGCACTTCTAGTCTCGGCACTGAAGCTTTCTTT; CDR3: CASTSSLGTEAFF
size: large; V: TRBV20-1; J: TRBJ2-1; D: TRBD2; DNA: TGCAGTGCTAGTGTAAGCGGGGGGGAGTTCAATGAGCAGTTCTTC; CDR3: CSASVSGGEFNEQFF
size: many; V: TRBV18; J: TRBJ2-2; D: .; DNA: TGTGCCAGCTCACCGCAGGGTTCCGGATTCACCGGGGAGCTGTTTTTT; CDR3: CASSPQGSGFTGELFF
size: medium-sized; V: TRBV6-1; J: TRBJ2-5; D: TRBD1; DNA: TGTGCCAGCCGAGAGACAGGGCAGACCCAGTACTTC; CDR3: CASRETGQTQYF
size: medium-sized; V: TRBV6-5; J: TRBJ1-1; D: .; DNA: TGTGCCAGCAGATTGCCAGGGGAAGGCACTGAAGCTTTCTTT; CDR3: CASRLPGEGTEAFF
size: many; V: TRBV4-1; J: TRBJ2-3; D: .; DNA: TGCGCCAGCAGCCAGCCACTGAGCAAGGATACAGATACGCAGTATTTT; CDR3: CASSQPLSKDTDTQYF
size: medium-sized; V: TRBV4-3; J: TRBJ1-3; D: .; DNA: TGCGCCAGCAGCCAAGACGCCGACACGCTCTCTGGAAACACCATATATTTT; CDR3: CASSQDADTLSGNTIYF
size: many; V: TRBV20-1; J: TRBJ2-3; D: .; DNA: TGCAGTGCTAGAGCCCCGGGGGCTGGGCGTGCAGATACGCAGTATTTT; CDR3: CSARAPGAGRADTQYF
size: many; V: TRBV12-3/TRBV12-4; J: TRBJ2-1; D: TRBD2; DNA: TGTGCCAGCAGTCTATTAGCGGGAGTTGATGAGCAGTTCTTC; CDR3: CASSLLAGVDEQFF
size: many; V: TRBV20-1; J: TRBJ1-2; D: TRBD1; DNA: TGCAGTGCTGGAGGGACAGGGAGGAACTATGGCTACACCTTC; CDR3: CSAGGTGRNYGYTF
size: medium-sized; V: TRBV5-4; J: TRBJ2-6; D: .; DNA: TGTGCCAGCAGCCGGGACGCAGGCTCTGGGGCCAACGTCCTGACTTTC; CDR3: CASSRDAGSGANVLTF
size: many; V: TRBV10-3; J: TRBJ2-5; D: .; DNA: TGTGCCATCAGTAATGCCGAAGAGACCCAGTACTTC; CDR3: CAISNAEETQYF
size: medium-sized; V: TRBV5-1; J: TRBJ2-3; D: .; DNA: TGCGCCAGCACCTGGCGTTCGGGCCCTAGCACAGATACGCAGTATTTT; CDR3: CASTWRSGPSTDTQYF
size: many; V: TRBV7-3; J: TRBJ1-1; D: .; DNA: TGTGCCAGCAGCTTAAGGGGGGACACTGAAGCTTTCTTT; CDR3: CASSLRGDTEAFF
size: medium-sized; V: TRBV20-1; J: TRBJ2-5; D: .; DNA: TGCAGTGTTCAAGGGGGGACACGCCAAGAGACCCAGTACTTC; CDR3: CSVQGGTRQETQYF
size: medium-sized; V: TRBV20-1; J: TRBJ1-6; D: TRBD1; DNA: TGCAGTGCTAGAGAAGACAGGGGGTTTTCACCCCTCCACTTT; CDR3: CSAREDRGFSPLHF
size: many; V: TRBV5-1; J: TRBJ1-5; D: .; DNA: TGCGCCAGCCGGGGCAGTCCCGATAGCAATCAGCCCCAGCATTTT; CDR3: CASRGSPDSNQPQHF
size: many; V: TRBV6-1; J: TRBJ2-2; D: .; DNA: TGTGCCAGCAGTGAATTGGGGGAGCCCGGGGAGCTGTTTTTT; CDR3: CASSELGEPGELFF
size: .; V: TRBV20-1; J: TRBJ2-7; D: .; DNA: TGCAGTGCCCTCGAACGGGGGAACTCCTACGAGCAGTACTTC; CDR3: CSALERGNSYEQYF
size: medium-sized; V: TRBV20-1; J: TRBJ2-7; D: .; DNA: TGCAGTGCTAGAGTTCTAGAGAGGTATTCTTACGAGCAGTACTTC; CDR3: CSARVLERYSYEQYF
size: medium-sized; V: TRBV20-1; J: TRBJ1-1; D: TRBD1; DNA: TGCAGTGCGCCCCAAAAACCGGGACAGGGGGCCTCTGAAGCTTTCTTT; CDR3: CSAPQKPGQGASEAFF
size: large; V: TRBV6-2/TRBV6-3; J: TRBJ2-1; D: .; DNA: TGTGCCAGCAGTCTCATGGGGGACAATGAGCAGTTCTTC; CDR3: CASSLMGDNEQFF
size: many; V: TRBV5-5; J: TRBJ2-5; D: .; DNA: TGTGCCAGCAGCTTGGCAGGTGGGACGGCACCGCAAGAGACCCAGTACTTC; CDR3: CASSLAGGTAPQETQYF
size: many; V: TRBV4-3; J: TRBJ2-2; D: .; DNA: TGCGCCAGCAGCCCCCGGGGTAGCAGCGGGGAGCTGTTTTTT; CDR3: CASSPRGSSGELFF
size: medium-sized; V: TRBV2; J: TRBJ1-1; D: .; DNA: TGTGCCAGCAGCCCCCAAGCGCAGACGAACACTGAAGCTTTCTTT; CDR3: CASSPQAQTNTEAFF
size: medium-sized; V: TRBV9; J: TRBJ2-1; D: .; DNA: TGTGCCAGCAGCGTAGCGGGGCAAGCCGATGAGCAGTTCTTC; CDR3: CASSVAGQADEQFF
size: .; V: TRBV25-1; J: TRBJ2-7; D: .; DNA: TGTGCCAGCAGTCACCTCAGTGGGTGGTCCTACGAGCAGTACTTC; CDR3: CASSHLSGWSYEQYF
size: .; V: TRBV30; J: TRBJ1-1; D: .; DNA: TGTGCCTGGATCAGCGGATTCAACACTGAAGCTTTCTTT; CDR3: CAWISGFNTEAFF
size: many; V: TRBV27; J: TRBJ2-5; D: .; DNA: TGTGCCAGCAGTCCTAGGGGTGAGACCCAGTACTTC; CDR3: CASSPRGETQYF
size: medium-sized; V: TRBV20-1; J: TRBJ2-3; D: TRBD2; DNA: TGCAGTGCTAGTGGCACTAGCGCCACAGATACGCAGTATTTT; CDR3: CSASGTSATDTQYF
size: medium-sized; V: TRBV12-3/TRBV12-4; J: TRBJ2-1; D: TRBD2; DNA: TGTGCCAGCAGGAGGACTAGCGGGGCTCGCTCCTACAATGAGCAGTTCTTC; CDR3: CASRRTSGARSYNEQFF
size: .; V: TRBV5-1; J: TRBJ2-1; D: TRBD2; DNA: TGCGCCAGCAGCTCGCTGATGACTAGCGGGAGTAGGAATGAGCAGTTCTTC; CDR3: CASSSLMTSGSRNEQFF
size: many; V: TRBV4-1; J: TRBJ2-2; D: TRBD1; DNA: TGCGCCAGCAGCCTTCCCGGGACAGGGAACACCGGGGAGCTGTTTTTT; CDR3: CASSLPGTGNTGELFF
size: many; V: TRBV3-1; J: TRBJ2-3; D: .; DNA: TGTGCCAGCAGCCAAGGAGGGGGGACGAAGACTAGCACAGATACGCAGTATTTT; CDR3: CASSQGGGTKTSTDTQYF
size: medium-sized; V: TRBV7-6; J: TRBJ2-6; D: .; DNA: TGTGCCAGCAGCCCGGGACATCTCTCAGCGGGGGCCAACGTCCTGACTTTC; CDR3: CASSPGHLSAGANVLTF
size: medium-sized; V: TRBV6-6; J: TRBJ2-3; D: .; DNA: TGTGCCAGCAGTTACGGGGACAGCACAGATACGCAGTATTTT; CDR3: CASSYGDSTDTQYF
size: medium-sized; V: TRBV27; J: TRBJ2-2; D: TRBD2; DNA: TGTGCCAGCCGTTTAGCGGGAGAAGGTCACGGGGAGCTGTTTTTT; CDR3: CASRLAGEGHGELFF
size: medium-sized; V: TRBV20-1; J: TRBJ2-1; D: .; DNA: TGCAGTGCCTGGGATTTTCCCCAATACAATGAGCAGTTCTTC; CDR3: CSAWDFPQYNEQFF
size: many; V: TRBV29-1; J: TRBJ2-5; D: .; DNA: TGCAGCGTTGTAATAGGGGGAGAGACCCAGTACTTC; CDR3: CSVVIGGETQYF
size: .; V: TRBV20-1; J: TRBJ2-2; D: .; DNA: TGCAGTGATAGCGGAAACACCGGGGAGATGTTTTTT; CDR3: CSDSGNTGEMFF
size: many; V: TRBV20-1; J: TRBJ2-3; D: TRBD2; DNA: TGCAGTGCTAGTCGCACTAGCGGGAGAGGAGATACGCAGTATTTT; CDR3: CSASRTSGRGDTQYF
size: medium-sized; V: TRBV5-1; J: TRBJ2-1; D: .; DNA: TGCGCCAGCAGCTCCAACCGGGTCTACAATGAGCAGTTCTTC; CDR3: CASSSNRVYNEQFF
size: many; V: TRBV6-5; J: TRBJ2-5; D: .; DNA: TGTGCCAGCGTACCTAGCCGCCCGGACTCCCAAGAGACCCAGTACTTC; CDR3: CASVPSRPDSQETQYF